Listed here are 13 T cell receptor beta chains from one sample, sequenced in a study of tumor and adjacent non-tumor tissue in lung cancer. RNA was extracted from bulk tissue without any cell sorting. TCRbeta libraries were built with three rounds of nested PCR, modified from ARM-PCR. TCRdb re-called the multiplex PCR reads through MiXCR, storing one row per CDR3 protein. The table lists 120,000 or so distinct CDR3 sequences, approximately 71% of them singletons. The sample taken for sequencing was lung tumor tissue. These receptors originate from a man between 25 and 39 years old with non-small cell lung cancer.

Turning to this clonotype: A much bigger clone sits one base away, suggesting this may be a read error. This chain uses TRBV7-2 with TRBJ1-4, with a weak D call TRBD1 (5 bases). V was shortened by 1 base and J by 4 bases, with 16 bases between the two germline ends. Per the germline V gene, CDR1 is SGHTA and CDR2 is FQGNSA. This CDR3 comprises 17 residues. DNA for the CDR3: TGTGCCAGCAGCTTAGATTCATCCCTGGGGCTTAATGAAAAACTGTTTTTT. Translation gives CASSLDSSLGLNEKLFF. The complete variable domain, with remaining parts taken from reference TRBV7-2 and TRBJ1-4, reads GAGVSQSPSNKVTEKGKDVELRCDPISGHTALYWYRQSLGQGLEFLIYFQGNSAPDKSGLPSDRFSAERTGGSVSTLTIQRTQQEDSAVYLCASSLDSSLGLNEKLFFGSGTQLSVL.

As regards this clonotype: Lacking the conserved final phenylalanine or tryptophan, this CDR3 likely reflects a read error. The gene calls are TRBV20-1 and TRBJ2-7; D is possibly TRBD1 (6 bases). The CDR3 runs 15 residues. The germline V gene encodes CDR1 DFQATT and CDR2 SNEGSKA (reference sequence). The CDR3 here is CNARDLRGQPYEQYL. Written as DNA, the CDR3 is TGTAATGCTAGAGATCTCCGAGGACAGCCCTACGAGCAGTACCTC.

The chain carries TRBV5-6 and TRBJ2-7; 7 nucleotides line up with TRBD1. V was pared by 2 bases and J by 12 bases, with 11 bases of the junction left unmatched. CDR3 size: 13 residues. CDR1 is SGHDT and CDR2 is YYEEEE in the germline V gene. The CDR3 region has the DNA TGTGCCAGCAGCTTCGACAGGGAAGGCAAGCGGTACTTC. Protein: CASSFDREGKRYF. Full variable domain (missing parts from reference TRBV5-6 and TRBJ2-7): DAGVTQSPTHLIKTRGQQVTLRCSPKSGHDTVSWYQQALGQGPQFIFQYYEEEERQRGNFPDRFSGHQFPNYSSELNVNALLLGDSALYLCASSFDREGKRYFGPGTRLTVT.

This chain uses TRBV2 with TRBJ2-3, with unresolved D. V was pared by 7 bases and J by 1 base, with 12 bases between. The CDR3 is 14 amino acids. The V gene's germline CDR1 is SNHLY and CDR2 FYNNEI. DNA for the CDR3: TGTGCCAGCATGGCGAACACCGGCACAGATACGCAGTATTTT. It encodes CASMANTGTDTQYF. The full variable domain, rest sourced from reference TRBV2 and TRBJ2-3, is EPEVTQTPSHQVTQMGQEVILRCVPISNHLYFYWYRQILGQKVEFLVSFYNNEISEKSEIFDDQFSVERPDGSNFTLKIRSTKLEDSAMYFCASMANTGTDTQYFGPGTRLTVL.

This clonotype was seen ten or more times. The genes are TRBV12-3 or TRBV12-4 and TRBJ1-4; 11 nucleotides match TRBD1. This CDR3 is built from 16 residues. The V segment lost 1 base and the J segment 8 bases; nucleotides outside the gene matches: 6. CDR3 in DNA: TGTGCCAGCAGTTTAGGGACAGGGGGCTTCGGCGAAAAACTGTTTTTT. This codes for CASSLGTGGFGEKLFF.

This clonotype was found a few times. V gene TRBV29-1 combines with J gene TRBJ1-1; a possible D gene is TRBD1 (5 bases). Germline CDR1 and CDR2: SQVTM and ANQGSEA. The length of the CDR3 is 13 residues. Trimming took off 5 bases at V and 5 bases at J, with 15 bases between the two ends. The CDR3: CSVTGGGGTEAFF. CDR3 DNA: TGCAGCGTTACAGGCGGCGGCGGAACTGAAGCTTTCTTT.

Note on this clonotype: At one end, the junction sequence differs from germline, possibly due to a read error. The chain employs TRBV20-1 and TRBJ2-7; tentative D call: TRBD2 (5 bases). The CDR3 sequence is 14 residues long. The V gene's germline CDR1 is DFQATT and CDR2 SNEGSKA (reference sequence). CDR3 DNA sequence: TGCAGTGCAAAGATTAGCGAAAACTCCTACGAGCAGCACTTC. As protein: CSAKISENSYEQHF.

This clonotype has ten or more counts. The chain is built from TRBV6-1 and TRBJ1-1; D may be TRBD1 (6 bases). CDR1 is MNHNS and CDR2 is SASEGT in the germline V gene. There are 13 residues in the CDR3. Trimming left V 10 bases short and J 4 bases short, with 16 bases between. CDR3 in DNA: TGTGCCATACAGGGCCGTCGACCCACTGAAGCTTTCTTT. It specifies CAIQGRRPTEAFF.

Remarks on this clonotype: A read error may produce the germline difference seen at one junction end. V gene TRBV20-1 combines with J gene TRBJ2-3, with D tentatively TRBD2 (6 bases). CDR3 length: 12 residues. Germline lookup yields CDR1 DFQATT and CDR2 SNEGSKA (reference sequence). The CDR3 coding sequence is TGCGGTGCTAGGCCCGGGGGAGATACGCAGTATTTT. Amino acid sequence: CGARPGGDTQYF.

A remark on this clonotype: Being one base from a much bigger clone, this may be a read error. The chain has TRBV6-2 or TRBV6-3 and TRBJ2-7; D may correspond to TRBD1 or TRBD2 (5 bases each). Germline-derived CDR1 and CDR2 are MNHEY and SVGEGT. This CDR3 spans 15 amino acids. V was cut by 8 bases and J by 2 bases, with 19 bases left in between. The CDR3 loop is CASRPPGTQTYEQYF. Here the CDR3 DNA reads TGTGCCAGCCGACCACCGGGGACCCAGACCTACGAGCAGTACTTC.

Note on this clonotype: A much larger clone differs by one base, so this may be a read error. V is TRBV6-5 and J is TRBJ2-1; 7 bases agree with TRBD2. Germline lookup yields CDR1 MNHEY and CDR2 SVGAGI. The length of the CDR3 is 16 residues. In nucleotides, the CDR3 is TGTACCAGCAGTTACTCGCCTAGCGGAGCTTTGAATGAGCAGTTCTTC. Translated: CTSSYSPSGALNEQFF.

Regarding this clonotype: A much larger clone lies a single base off, so this may be a read error. The chain recombines TRBV29-1 with TRBJ2-1, with 11 bases fitting TRBD2. After removal of 8 bases from V and 6 bases from J, the junction contained 9 bases not matched to a gene. CDR3 length: 14 amino acids. Germline V gives CDR1 SQVTM, CDR2 ANQGSEA. The CDR3 DNA is TGCAGCTATAGGGGGACTAGCGGAGGCAATGAGCAGTTCTTC. Translated: CSYRGTSGGNEQFF.

For this clonotype: A junction end diverges from the germline sequence, so it may reflect a read error. The V gene is TRBV20-1, the J gene TRBJ2-1, with D uncertain. The CDR3 has 13 residues. Germline V gives CDR1 DFQATT, CDR2 SNEGSKA (reference sequence). The CDR3 here is CSVRDGLSNEQSF. The CDR3 DNA follows: TGCAGTGTTAGAGATGGTCTCTCGAATGAGCAGTCCTTC.